The 24 T cell receptor beta chains below come from one sample, sequenced in a study of glioma-infiltrating T cells. The iRepertoire nested amplicon-rescue multiplex PCR amplified TCR alpha and beta CDR3s from RNA. TCRdb independently ran MiXCR on the multiplex PCR reads; one entry per CDR3 protein. This sample has around 190,000 distinct CDR3 sequences, with over 25% found just once. The sample was glioma tissue, nonneoplastic brain tissue, or PBMCs (not recorded which). These receptors were obtained from a human donor with low-grade glioma or glioblastoma, undergoing nonglioma brain surgery, or in good health (not recorded which).

At least ten counts were recorded for this clonotype. The chain links TRBV6-1 to TRBJ2-3, with D perhaps TRBD2 (7 bases). The V and J ends lost 6 bases and 4 bases respectively, with 14 bases between them. The CDR3 length is 14 residues. Germline loops: CDR1 MNHNS, CDR2 SASEGT. For the CDR3, the DNA is TGTGCCAGCAGACCCCCGGGGGGCGCAGATACGCAGTATTTT. Residues: CASRPPGGADTQYF.

In the case of this clonotype: A read error may account for a junction end that differs from germline. The gene calls are TRBV24-1 and TRBJ2-1, with 7 bases aligning to TRBD2. This CDR3 spans 12 amino acids. Germline V gene data show CDR1 as KGHDR and CDR2 as SFDVKD. DNA of the CDR3: TGTGCCACCCAGCTGGGGGGGGGTGAGAAGTTATTC. Translating it yields CATQLGGGEKLF.

In its sample, this clonotype was seen a few times. The chain employs TRBV5-1 and TRBJ2-7, with D perhaps matching TRBD1 (5 bases). V was pared by 4 bases and J by 0 bases, with 14 bases between. Germline V gives CDR1 SGHRS, CDR2 YFSETQ. This CDR3 has 15 amino acids. DNA of the CDR3: TGCGCCAGCAGCCAGGACACCAGGAGCTCCTACGAGCAGTACTTC. It is translated as CASSQDTRSSYEQYF.

This clonotype was recorded at least ten times. This chain links TRBV6-1 with TRBJ2-1; D could derive from TRBD1 or TRBD2 (5 bases each). The CDR3 is 13 residues long. The V and J ends lost 8 bases and 3 bases respectively, with 11 bases between them. Germline V CDR1 and CDR2: MNHNS, SASEGT. Here the CDR3 reads CASRDVNYNEQFF. Written as DNA, the CDR3 is TGTGCCAGCCGGGACGTAAACTACAATGAGCAGTTCTTC.

At least ten counts were recorded for this clonotype. This sequence joins TRBV18 and TRBJ1-2, with no clear D. V was pared by 3 bases and J by 0 bases, with 8 bases between. The CDR3 has 14 amino acids. Germline lookup yields CDR1 KGHSH and CDR2 LQKENI. In nucleotides, the CDR3 is TGTGCCAGCTCACCTGGACTGACTAACTATGGCTACACCTTC. Amino acids: CASSPGLTNYGYTF.

This clonotype was seen many times. CDR3 sequence reads: CSAREVGVYEQFF. In nucleotides, the CDR3 is TGCAGTGCTAGAGAAGTTGGGGTGTATGAGCAGTTCTTC. The rearrangement links TRBV20-1 to TRBJ2-1; D gene ambiguous. CDR1 and CDR2 from the germline V gene are DFQATT and SNEGSKA (reference sequence). Between the trimmed V and J ends, which lost 0 bases and 8 bases, there was a span of 11 bases. The CDR3 contains 13 residues.

There are many counts of this clonotype. V usage is TRBV20-1 and J usage is TRBJ2-7; possibly TRBD2 for D (6 bases). Germline V gene lookup returns CDR1 DFQATT and CDR2 SNEGSKA (reference sequence). Trimming stripped 3 bases from V and 4 bases from J, with 7 bases between. CDR3 length: 11 amino acids. Written as DNA, the CDR3 is TGCAGTGCTAGGGAGGGGTACGAGCAGTACTTC. Protein: CSAREGYEQYF.

This clonotype was picked up a small number of times. The chain couples TRBV4-3 to TRBJ2-1; possible D gene TRBD2, 6 bases. This CDR3 has 15 residues. V was trimmed by 1 base and J by 8 bases, leaving 15 bases between them. In germline, CDR1 is LGHNA, CDR2 YSLEER. This CDR3 reads CASSQVGDGRDEQFF. DNA for the CDR3: TGCGCCAGCAGCCAAGTAGGCGACGGGAGAGATGAGCAGTTCTTC.

This clonotype has ten or more counts. The J gene is TRBJ2-5, the V gene TRBV27, with 7 nucleotides matching TRBD2. There are 14 residues in the CDR3. The germline V gene has CDR1 MNHEY and CDR2 SMNVEV (reference sequence). V lost 7 bases, J lost 5 bases, and 10 bases stayed unmatched. The CDR3 DNA follows: TGTGCCAGCACATATCGCGGGAGTCGGGAGACCCAGTACTTC. Amino acid sequence: CASTYRGSRETQYF.

This clonotype was observed at least ten times. The J gene is TRBJ2-1, the V gene TRBV27; TRBD1 matches 10 bases. The CDR3 length is 15 residues. The J segment lost 4 bases and the V segment lost 5 bases, leaving 5 bases of the junction unmatched. CDR1 and CDR2 from the germline V gene are MNHEY and SMNVEV (reference sequence). The CDR3 bases are TGTGCCAGCAGTGCAGGACAGGGGGGGTACAATGAGCAGTTCTTC. As protein: CASSAGQGGYNEQFF.

The genes are TRBV12-3 or TRBV12-4 and TRBJ2-7; D gene uncertain. The ends were cut back, 3 bases at V and 0 bases at J, with 12 bases in the middle. The CDR3 is 15 amino acids. DNA of the CDR3: TGTGCCAGCAGTTTGTCCAACCCCCTCTCCTACGAGCAGTACTTC. Translation gives CASSLSNPLSYEQYF.

The sample holds many counts of this clonotype. DNA of the CDR3: TGCGCCAGCAGCCAAGGGACGGTTGCAACTAATGAAAAACTGTTTTTT. Translation: CASSQGTVATNEKLFF. This chain joins TRBV4-1 and TRBJ1-4; D not certain. The CDR3 runs to 16 residues. V was shortened by 1 base and J by 0 bases, with 9 bases between the two germline ends. Germline V gives CDR1 MGHRA, CDR2 YSYEKL.

On this clonotype itself: A much more abundant neighbour one base away suggests this may be a read error. The CDR3 sequence is CASRLPGTGISPLHF. The CDR3 DNA follows: TGTGCCAGCAGGCTACCCGGGACAGGGATATCACCCCTCCACTTT. The J gene is TRBJ1-6, the V gene TRBV7-2, with 9 bases matching TRBD1. Germline CDR1 and CDR2: SGHTA and FQGNSA. This CDR3 contains 15 residues. With V trimmed by 6 bases and J by 10 bases, 10 bases remained unmatched.

The table lists this clonotype with many counts. The V call is TRBV28, the J call TRBJ1-5; D is perhaps TRBD1 (5 bases). V was shortened by 7 bases and J by 7 bases, with 20 bases between the two germline ends. The CDR3 has 15 residues. Germline V lookup: CDR1 MDHEN, CDR2 SYDVKM. CDR3 DNA: TGTGCCAGCATCGTCGGGGCAGGGATGGGGCAGCCCCAGCATTTT. Translating gives CASIVGAGMGQPQHF. Drawing the rest from reference TRBV28 and TRBJ1-5, the complete variable domain is DVKVTQSSRYLVKRTGEKVFLECVQDMDHENMFWYRQDPGLGLRLIYFSYDVKMKEKGDIPEGYSVSREKKERFSLILESASTNQTSMYLCASIVGAGMGQPQHFGDGTRLSIL.

This clonotype was seen many times. This chain links TRBV20-1 with TRBJ1-5, with unresolved D. CDR3 length: 17 amino acids. V was clipped by 0 bases and J by 0 bases, with 15 bases between them. Germline lookup yields CDR1 DFQATT and CDR2 SNEGSKA (reference sequence). The DNA for the CDR3 is TGCAGTGCTAGAGATAACAGCAACCATTTTAGCAATCAGCCCCAGCATTTT. The encoded protein is CSARDNSNHFSNQPQHF.

Comment on this clonotype: A much larger clone lies a single base off, so this may be a read error. V usage is TRBV4-2 and J usage is TRBJ2-7; a possible D gene is TRBD2 (6 bases). Per the germline V gene, CDR1 is LGHNA and CDR2 is YNFKEQ. The CDR3 has 13 residues. This CDR3 is CANSAQGLDEQYF. In DNA, the CDR3 is TGTGCCAACAGCGCGCAGGGACTGGACGAGCAGTACTTC.

About this clonotype itself: With a much larger clone just one base away, this may be a read error. This sequence joins TRBV19 and TRBJ2-3, with 12 bases fitting TRBD2. The CDR3 is 15 amino acids. CDR1 and CDR2 (germline): LNHDA, SQIVND (reference sequence). The chain's CDR3 is CASNLAGGPEDTKYF. The CDR3 nucleotides read TGTGCCAGTAACCTAGCGGGAGGGCCGGAAGATACGAAGTATTTT.

This clonotype was found once. It may be a read error: a sequence one base away is much more abundant. The chain couples TRBV5-4 to TRBJ1-2; no firm D call. This CDR3 region has 15 residues. Germline CDR1 reads SGHNT; CDR2 reads YYREEE (reference sequence). Deletions cut 0 bases from V and 0 bases from J, with 9 bases between. The CDR3 DNA is TGTGCCAGCAGCTTGGCCCATGGGGCTAACTATGGCTACACCTTC. As protein: CASSLAHGANYGYTF. Drawing the rest from reference TRBV5-4 and TRBJ1-2, the complete variable domain is ETGVTQSPTHLIKTRGQQVTLRCSSQSGHNTVSWYQQALGQGPQFIFQYYREEENGRGNFPPRFSGLQFPNYSSELNVNALELDDSALYLCASSLAHGANYGYTFGSGTRLTVV.

This clonotype was observed many times. The rearrangement links TRBV4-3 to TRBJ1-2; 7 bases line up with TRBD1. The germline V gene encodes CDR1 LGHNA and CDR2 YSLEER. J gave up 3 bases and V 8 bases, and 3 bases lay outside the gene matches. The CDR3 has 12 amino acids. DNA of the CDR3: TGCGCCAGCTCAGGACAGGACTATGGCTACACCTTC. This codes for CASSGQDYGYTF.

The CDR3 here is CASRPAPEGYEQYF. As DNA, the CDR3 is TGTGCCAGTAGGCCAGCCCCTGAGGGTTACGAGCAGTACTTC. The chain links TRBV19 to TRBJ2-7; maybe TRBD2 (5 bases). CDR1 is LNHDA and CDR2 is SQIVND in the germline V gene (reference sequence). CDR3 length: 14 residues. Trimming removed 6 bases at V and 4 bases at J, with 16 bases between.

This clonotype was counted many times. This chain uses TRBV7-2 with TRBJ1-5; D unclear. Germline assignment: CDR1 SGHTA and CDR2 FQGNSA. The CDR3 extends over 14 amino acids. Trimming stripped 1 base from V and 4 bases from J, with 8 bases between. In DNA form, the CDR3 reads TGTGCCAGCAGCTTAGTGGTAGGGAATCAGCCCCAGCATTTT. Translated: CASSLVVGNQPQHF.

This clonotype came up many times. The V gene is TRBV6-1, the J gene TRBJ2-7, with TRBD2 identical over 8 bases. V dropped 7 bases and J dropped 0; count of bases not matched to a gene: 8. Germline V CDR1 and CDR2: MNHNS, SASEGT. This CDR3 has 15 amino acids. CDR3 region: CASTNSGSGSYEQYF. CDR3 bases: TGTGCCAGCACCAACAGCGGGAGTGGCTCCTACGAGCAGTACTTC.

This clonotype was seen only a few times. A much larger clone differs by one base, so this may be a read error. The chain recombines TRBV4-1 with TRBJ1-1, with a possible D match to TRBD1 (5 bases). Trimming cost V 1 base and J 4 bases, with 22 bases left between them. This CDR3 spans 18 amino acids. Germline lookup yields CDR1 MGHRA and CDR2 YSYEKL. The CDR3 loop reads CASSQGLNRLNMSTEAFF. Here the CDR3 DNA reads TGCGCCAGCAGCCAAGGGTTGAACAGGCTAAACATGAGCACTGAAGCTTTCTTT.

In this sample, this clonotype turned up many times. The CDR3 sequence is CASSYLGPEAFF. CDR3 bases: TGTGCCAGCAGTTATCTCGGGCCTGAAGCTTTCTTT. The J gene is TRBJ1-1, the V gene TRBV6-2 or TRBV6-3, with unresolved D. V lost 3 bases, J lost 6 bases, and 8 bases lay in between. This CDR3 has 12 residues. CDR1 and CDR2 from the germline V gene are MNHEY and SVGEGT.